Listed here are 26 T cell receptor beta chains from one sample, sequenced in a study of blood T cell repertoires in COVID-19. The method was immunoSEQ multiplex PCR; TCRdb's version includes in-frame clones alone and lacks a portion of them. Among about 180,000 clones listed, around 87% were seen once. The specimen sequenced was peripheral blood. The receptors stem from a man aged 40-55 years with active or convalescent COVID-19.

The chain is built from TRBV9 and TRBJ2-3; the match to TRBD1 covers 9 bases. With V trimmed by 4 bases and J by 4 bases, 13 bases remained unmatched. CDR1 SGDLS and CDR2 YYNGEE come from the germline V gene. The CDR3 spans 17 residues. CDR3 amino acids: CASSSPHRDRAPDTQYF. The DNA of the CDR3 is TGTGCCAGCAGCTCACCCCACCGGGACAGGGCCCCAGATACGCAGTATTTT.

V is TRBV5-1 and J is TRBJ1-1; D ambiguous. V dropped 2 bases and J dropped 1 base, with 9 bases sitting between them. The CDR3 loop spans 14 amino acids. CDR1 and CDR2 from the germline V gene are SGHRS and YFSETQ. The DNA of the CDR3 is TGCGCCAGCAGCTTAAGGACTTCGAACACTGAAGCTTTCTTT. Translating it yields CASSLRTSNTEAFF.

This chain joins TRBV9 and TRBJ1-6, with TRBD1 identical over 8 bases. The CDR3 has 15 residues. Germline loops: CDR1 SGDLS, CDR2 YYNGEE. The V and J ends lost 3 bases and 10 bases, in that order; junction bases with no gene match: 9. DNA of the CDR3: TGTGCCAGCAGCGCAAGACAGGGGACCGGATCACCCCTCCACTTT. Translation gives CASSARQGTGSPLHF.

The genes are TRBV19 and TRBJ1-5; D is undetermined. Germline V gene sequence: CDR1 LNHDA, CDR2 SQIVND (reference sequence). The CDR3 length is 12 residues. Trimming cost V 2 bases and J 6 bases, with 5 bases left between them. CDR3 sequence (DNA): TGTGCCAGTAGTATACGAGCTCAGCCCCAGCATTTT. Translated, it gives CASSIRAQPQHF. The full variable domain, in which reference TRBV19 and TRBJ1-5 provide the parts outside the CDR3, is DGGITQSPKYLFRKEGQNVTLSCEQNLNHDAMYWYRQDPGQGLRLIYYSQIVNDFQKGDIAEGYSVSREKKESFPLTVTSAQKNPTAFYLCASSIRAQPQHFGDGTRLSIL.

The J gene is TRBJ1-1, the V gene TRBV6-6; the D is unclear. The V gene lost 0 bases and the J gene lost 0 bases, with 11 bases spanning the gap. This CDR3 spans 16 amino acids. Germline values: CDR1 MNHNY, CDR2 SVGAGI (reference sequence). Here the CDR3 DNA reads TGTGCCAGCAGTTACTCGGTTGGGAGGATGAACACTGAAGCTTTCTTT. Its protein is CASSYSVGRMNTEAFF.

In this sample, this clone turned up once. The chain recombines TRBV27 with TRBJ1-2; possibly TRBD1 for D (6 bases). Trimming removed 5 bases from V and 8 bases from J, with 12 bases in between. CDR1 is MNHEY, CDR2 SMNVEV, per germline (reference sequence). CDR3 length: 12 amino acids. CDR3: CASSPQGSGYTF. CDR3 nucleotides: TGTGCCAGCAGTCCTCAGGGGAGCGGCTACACCTTC.

The rearrangement links TRBV4-2 to TRBJ1-6; the match to TRBD1 covers 10 bases. The CDR3 consists of 15 residues. In germline, CDR1 is LGHNA, CDR2 YNFKEQ. V lost 0 bases to trimming and J lost 10 bases; unmatched junction nucleotides: 3. The CDR3 here is CASSQDGTGASPLHF. In DNA, the CDR3 is TGTGCCAGCAGCCAAGATGGGACAGGGGCCTCACCCCTCCACTTT.

This clone was detected ten times or more. V gene TRBV5-1 combines with J gene TRBJ1-3, with D maybe TRBD1 (5 bases). CDR1 and CDR2 (germline): SGHRS, YFSETQ. V lost 4 bases and J lost 0, with 11 bases in between. This CDR3 has 15 residues. The CDR3 here is CASSLWGDSGNTIYF. CDR3 bases: TGCGCCAGCAGCCTGTGGGGGGACTCTGGAAACACCATATATTTT.

The V and J genes are TRBV28 and TRBJ2-2, with 11 bases fitting TRBD2. The V gene's germline CDR1 is MDHEN and CDR2 SYDVKM. The trim removed 2 bases at V and 6 bases at J, leaving 14 bases unmatched. The CDR3 runs to 19 residues. CDR3: CASSLGFSGGAEGAGELFF. DNA for the CDR3: TGTGCCAGCAGTTTAGGCTTTAGCGGGGGGGCCGAAGGAGCCGGGGAGCTGTTTTTT.

This chain links TRBV4-3 with TRBJ1-3; possibly TRBD1 for D (5 bases). Germline loops: CDR1 LGHNA, CDR2 YSLEER. Trimming took off 3 bases at V and 0 bases at J, with 9 bases between the two ends. This CDR3 spans 15 amino acids. CDR3 protein: CASSHQDTSGNTIYF. In nucleotides, the CDR3 is TGCGCCAGCAGCCACCAGGACACCTCTGGAAACACCATATATTTT.

V gene TRBV11-3 combines with J gene TRBJ2-5, with TRBD2 identical over 11 bases. Germline loops: CDR1 SGHNT, CDR2 YENEEA. Germline trimming cut 5 bases from V and 1 base from J; bases unmatched to any gene: 3. This CDR3 region has 15 residues. The chain's CDR3 is CASSRGLAGQETQYF. CDR3 DNA sequence: TGTGCCAGCAGCCGTGGACTAGCGGGCCAAGAGACCCAGTACTTC. Drawing the rest from reference TRBV11-3 and TRBJ2-5, the complete variable domain is EAGVVQSPRYKIIEKKQPVAFWCNPISGHNTLYWYLQNLGQGPELLIRYENEEAVDDSQLPKDRFSAERLKGVDSTLKIQPAELGDSAVYLCASSRGLAGQETQYFGPGTRLLVL.

The rearrangement uses TRBV9 and TRBJ1-6; tentatively, D is TRBD1 (5 bases). The germline CDR1 and CDR2 sequences are SGDLS and YYNGEE. The length of the CDR3 is 15 residues. The ends were cut back, 3 bases at V and 4 bases at J, with 11 bases in the middle. The CDR3 is CASSDPGGYNSPLHF. Here the CDR3 DNA reads TGTGCCAGCAGCGACCCCGGGGGGTATAATTCACCCCTCCACTTT. Together with reference TRBV9 and TRBJ1-6, the CDR3 gives the full variable domain: DSGVTQTPKHLITATGQRVTLRCSPRSGDLSVYWYQQSLDQGLQFLIQYYNGEERAKGNILERFSAQQFPDLHSELNLSSLELGDSALYFCASSDPGGYNSPLHFGNGTRLTVT.

The rearrangement uses TRBV6-5 and TRBJ2-5; TRBD1 matches 7 bases. Germline V lookup: CDR1 MNHEY, CDR2 SVGAGI. The CDR3 has 14 residues. After removal of 8 bases from V and 3 bases from J, the junction contained 9 bases not matched to a gene. The CDR3: CASAQGPTEETQYF. The CDR3 DNA sequence: TGTGCCAGCGCACAGGGGCCGACGGAAGAGACCCAGTACTTC.

The chain is built from TRBV7-9 and TRBJ2-7; possible D gene TRBD1, 5 bases. V dropped 5 bases and J dropped 3 bases, with 17 bases sitting between them. The CDR3 loop spans 15 amino acids. CDR1 is SEHNR and CDR2 is FQNEAQ in the germline V gene (reference sequence). CDR3 amino acids: CASSLGFRRGYEQYF. CDR3 in DNA: TGTGCCAGCAGCCTCGGGTTCCGAAGGGGCTACGAGCAGTACTTC. The whole variable domain, filled in from reference TRBV7-9 and TRBJ2-7, reads DTGVSQNPRHKITKRGQNVTFRCDPISEHNRLYWYRQTLGQGPEFLTYFQNEAQLEKSRLLSDRFSAERPKGSFSTLEIQRTEQGDSAMYLCASSLGFRRGYEQYFGPGTRLTVT.

This clone was seen a single time. V and J are TRBV4-3 and TRBJ2-7; 12 nucleotides line up with TRBD2. V gave up 0 bases and J gave up 5 bases; unmatched junction bases: 8. This CDR3 has 17 residues. Germline values: CDR1 LGHNA, CDR2 YSLEER. DNA of the CDR3: TGCGCCAGCAGCCAAGATCACCTAGCGGGGGGGCTGGACGAGCAGTACTTC. Translating gives CASSQDHLAGGLDEQYF.

This chain links TRBV27 with TRBJ1-1; D gene uncertain. The CDR3 totals 13 residues. V shed 5 bases and J shed 1 base, with 8 bases lying between them. CDR1 and CDR2 (germline): MNHEY, SMNVEV (reference sequence). The CDR3 loop is CASSPLRNTEAFF. DNA of the CDR3: TGTGCCAGCAGTCCCCTTCGGAACACTGAAGCTTTCTTT.

The rearrangement uses TRBV4-1 and TRBJ1-5, with a weak D call TRBD1 (6 bases). There are 20 residues in the CDR3. The V gene lost 1 base and the J gene lost 0 bases, with 22 bases spanning the gap. CDR1 is MGHRA, CDR2 YSYEKL, per germline. The CDR3 loop is CASSQGDFRGAGVSNQPQHF. The CDR3, as DNA: TGCGCCAGCAGCCAAGGGGATTTTCGGGGCGCAGGGGTTAGCAATCAGCCCCAGCATTTT.

The J gene is TRBJ1-5, the V gene TRBV27; D call uncertain. CDR1 MNHEY and CDR2 SMNVEV come from the germline V gene (reference sequence). This CDR3 contains 14 residues. V was shortened by 0 bases and J by 3 bases, with 6 bases between the two germline ends. CDR3 sequence: CASSLSGYNQPQHF. In DNA, the CDR3 is TGTGCCAGCAGTTTATCCGGGTACAATCAGCCCCAGCATTTT.

In this sample, this clone turned up a few times. This chain links TRBV27 with TRBJ1-6; D not certain. The germline CDR1 and CDR2 sequences are MNHEY and SMNVEV (reference sequence). V lost 6 bases and J 4 bases, leaving 4 bases between the germline ends. This CDR3 spans 12 amino acids. The CDR3 region has the DNA TGTGCCAGCAGGGAGTATAATTCACCCCTCCACTTT. The encoded protein is CASREYNSPLHF.

The V gene is TRBV12-3 or TRBV12-4, the J gene TRBJ1-6; the match to TRBD1 covers 7 bases. This CDR3 is 13 amino acids long. Trimming took 7 bases from V and 10 from J; bases not matched to a gene: 7. Here the CDR3 reads CASTLDRISPLHF. CDR3 DNA sequence: TGTGCCAGCACCCTGGACAGGATCTCACCCCTCCACTTT.

The V gene is TRBV21-1, the J gene TRBJ1-2; the D call TRBD1 from the table was never checked on the DNA. TRBV21-1 is a listed pseudogene. This CDR3 comprises 15 residues. The CDR3, as DNA: TGTGCCAGCAGCAAAGGAAGGGGGCTCAAGCATGGCTACACCTTC. As protein: CASSKGRGLKHGYTF.

The rearrangement joins TRBV3-1 (or the pseudogene TRBV3-2) to TRBJ2-7, with D possibly matching TRBD2 (5 bases). V gave up 0 bases and J gave up 6 bases, with 12 bases separating them. Germline CDR1 is LGHDT and CDR2 is YNNKEL (reference sequence). The CDR3 is made up of 14 amino acids. The CDR3 spells CASSQDGRLREQYF. Here the CDR3 DNA reads TGTGCCAGCAGCCAAGACGGCCGACTACGCGAGCAGTACTTC.

The chain couples TRBV3-1 (or the pseudogene TRBV3-2) to TRBJ1-1; D is unclear. The CDR3 spans 15 residues. The germline V and J ends were trimmed by 3 bases and 0 bases, with 11 bases remaining between them. The germline V gene has CDR1 LGHDT and CDR2 YNNKEL (reference sequence). The CDR3 sequence: CASSHSRVMNTEAFF. Written as DNA, the CDR3 is TGTGCCAGCAGCCATAGCAGAGTTATGAACACTGAAGCTTTCTTT.

CDR3 region: CASSEYGSFKRGNEKLFF. The CDR3 region has the DNA TGTGCCAGCAGTGAGTATGGAAGCTTCAAAAGGGGGAATGAAAAACTGTTTTTT. The rearrangement links TRBV6-1 to TRBJ1-4; tentative D call: TRBD1 (6 bases). Germline V gene sequence: CDR1 MNHNS, CDR2 SASEGT. With 3 bases removed from V and 5 bases from J, the gap between germline ends came to 22 bases. The CDR3 sequence is 18 residues long.

The chain employs TRBV4-1 and TRBJ1-5; 8 bases line up with TRBD1. This CDR3 has 15 amino acids. Germline CDR1 reads MGHRA; CDR2 reads YSYEKL. V was pared by 4 bases and J by 4 bases, with 6 bases of the junction left unmatched. The CDR3 spells CASSRAGGVNQPQHF. CDR3 sequence (DNA): TGCGCCAGCAGCCGGGCAGGGGGCGTAAATCAGCCCCAGCATTTT.

V gene TRBV25-1 combines with J gene TRBJ1-3; possible D gene TRBD1, 6 bases. The CDR3 length is 16 residues. Germline V gives CDR1 MGHDK, CDR2 SYGVNS. V lost 2 bases and J 0 bases, leaving 11 bases between the germline ends. This chain's CDR3 is CASSEVTGHSGNTIYF. CDR3 sequence (DNA): TGTGCCAGCAGTGAAGTGACGGGACACTCTGGAAACACCATATATTTT.